This TCR beta chain was captured in a study of OX40 agonist ivuxolimab in advanced cancers. Regarding the study in general: The costimulatory receptor OX40 (CD134) was targeted by ivuxolimab, a fully human IgG2 agonistic monoclonal antibody. Partial responses occurred in three dose-escalation patients: two with cutaneous melanoma and one with hepatocellular carcinoma. A male proportion of under 85% and a mean age of approximately 62 years, ranging from 23 to 79, were recorded for the dose-escalation cohort. Among the approximately 54 dose-escalation patients, some 20 had hepatocellular carcinoma, roughly 15 melanoma, 9 renal cell carcinoma and 9 head and neck cancer. Intravenous ivuxolimab was administered to patients every 2 weeks at six dose levels: 0.01, 0.1, 0.3, 1.5, 3 and 10 mg/kg. Prior anti-PD-1, anti-PD-L1 or anti-CTLA-4 therapy was permitted, and checkpoint inhibitors had been received by under 50% of dose-escalation patients. The paper covers the monotherapy dose-escalation part of the phase I ivuxolimab trial, which included N of about 50 patients. The purpose of peripheral TCRbeta sequencing was to test whether ivuxolimab changed TCR sequence diversity and led to clonal T-cell expansion. Results and caveats for the whole study, not just this receptor: The antigen specificity of the clonally expanded peripheral T cells was not determined. On average, CD8+ T cells showed more expanded clones than CD4+ T cells after ivuxolimab. Clonal expansion of both CD4+ and CD8+ blood T cells was observed from baseline to week 6 at doses 0.1 to 3.0 mg/kg. In the 0.1-3.0 mg/kg groups, partial responders were among the patients with the lowest normalized peripheral clonal expansion, particularly in CD8+ T cells. Low levels of normalized T-cell clonal expansion were also seen in some nonresponding patients.

Comments on this clone: Its antigen is still unknown. No base quality information exists; no much larger clone differs at one position.

The trial excluded patients who had a history of autoimmune disease or were on systemic immunosuppression. Peripheral blood for TCR sequencing was collected from all dose cohorts at baseline, on cycle 4 day 1, and on cycle 7 day 1. The samples were drawn from a first-in-human, open-label, multicenter phase I dose-escalation trial of ivuxolimab. Adults with locally advanced or metastatic head and neck squamous cell, hepatocellular, melanoma or renal cell carcinoma were enrolled in the trial. Before TCR sequencing, CD4+ and CD8+ T cells were separately sorted from peripheral blood. Genomic DNA was extracted from sorted cells for sequencing of the TCRbeta CDR3 region. The immunoSEQ Assay was used to sequence the TCRbeta CDR3 regions. TCRdb provides this immuneACCESS table in a form limited to in-frame rearrangements. Some clones are lacking; in checked studies, under half of them reflect an unresolved V gene, and why the rest are absent is not known. The sample profile shows 35,000 to 40,000 clones; approximately 86% of them were found once. Approximately 6.9% of the sample is held by the ten biggest clonotypes.

Here V drops 5 bases and J drops 4 bases, and the junction holds 1 base not matched to any gene. Per the germline V gene (reference sequence), DFQATT is the CDR1 and SNEGSKA is the CDR2. Reading from cysteine to phenylalanine, the CDR3 counts 11 amino acids. Only CDR3 DNA remains: 33 bases, in frame from the first base. The chain couples TRBV20-1 to TRBJ2-5, with TRBD1 identical over 7 junction bases. This clonotype was sampled from an adult with an advanced solid tumor such as melanoma, head and neck, liver or kidney cancer. Sequenced material: CD4+ or CD8+ T cells sorted from blood, taken in a trial of the OX40 agonist ivuxolimab. The nucleotide sequence reads TGCAGTGCTGGGACAGTAGAGACCCAGTACTTC. It translates as CSAGTVETQYF.